The sequence of this T cell receptor beta chain was determined in a study of shared clonotypes between healthy human individuals. General study results and limits: Non-shared clonotypes showed lower generation probabilities than clonotypes common to all four donors.

Naive CD8 isolation took CD45RO-negative cells positively selected for CCR7 and excluded terminally differentiated effector memory CD45RA+ cells. With regard to this clone: No antigen is known for it.

The V and J ends lost 0 bases and 6 bases respectively, with 19 bases between them. There are 17 residues in the CDR3. Germline CDR1 is SGDLS and CDR2 is YYNGEE. Using 200 ng DNA, approximately 30,000 T cell genomes, the sorted-subset replicate PCRs were run. Sequencing used immunoSEQ multiplex PCR; TCRdb keeps in-frame clones, though not all of them. The repertoire includes about 800,000 clones, about 96% of them detected once, and roughly 0.23% sits in the top ten. This sequence originates from a man aged 25 to 40 in good health. Source material: naive CD8+ T cells sorted from blood. The chain links TRBV9 to TRBJ2-1; the D gene is possibly TRBD2 (5 bases). CDR3 in DNA: TGTGCCAGCAGCGTAGGGGGTCTAGCCCTCCCCGGCAATGAGCAGTTCTTC. Protein product: CASSVGGLALPGNEQFF.